These T cell receptor beta chains were read from a single sample in a study of PD-L1 blockade in urothelial cancer. Repertoires were generated with immunoSEQ multiplex PCR, while TCRdb's copy carries only in-frame clones and drops some. The repertoire holds fewer than 100,000 clones, with roughly 80% as singletons. Sequenced here: PBMCs, sampled around atezolizumab (anti-PD-L1) treatment. Every receptor here comes from a man between 35 and 55 years old with urothelial cancer. Each CDR3 is given with its conserved first and last residue. A D gene is named only where the DNA matches it firmly. Clone sizes are given selectively: once, few, many, or a class where the clone is expanded.

CDR3,DNA,size,J,V,D
CASSLSIGVGGTGELFF,TGTGCCAGCAGTTTATCGATAGGGGTTGGTGGCACCGGGGAGCTGTTTTTT,.,TRBJ2-2,TRBV27,.
CASGRDSTGELFF,TGTGCTAGTGGCCGGGACAGCACCGGGGAGCTGTTTTTT,.,TRBJ2-2,TRBV12-5,TRBD1
CASSPPLNGNTEAFF,TGTGCCAGCAGCCCCCCCCTAAATGGGAACACTGAAGCTTTCTTT,.,TRBJ1-1,TRBV5-4,.
CASSLPRAYGYTF,TGTGCCAGCAGCCTACCCAGGGCCTATGGCTACACCTTC,once,TRBJ1-2,TRBV28,.
CASSGVYTGELFF,TGTGCCAGTAGTGGAGTGTACACCGGGGAGCTGTTTTTT,.,TRBJ2-2,TRBV19,.
CASSEPQGLAGNSYNEQFF,TGTGCCAGCAGCGAGCCCCAGGGACTAGCGGGGAACTCCTACAATGAGCAGTTCTTC,.,TRBJ2-1,TRBV9,TRBD2
CASRPVVIYQPQHF,TGTGCCAGCAGACCGGTAGTAATCTATCAGCCCCAGCATTTT,.,TRBJ1-5,TRBV28,.
CASSRLGVNTDTQYF,TGTGCCAGCAGTAGACTAGGCGTTAACACAGATACGCAGTATTTT,few,TRBJ2-3,TRBV11-2,.
CATQTRQGEGTEAFF,TGTGCCACCCAGACCAGACAGGGAGAGGGCACTGAAGCTTTCTTT,.,TRBJ1-1,TRBV19,TRBD1
CASSQAGGPRELFF,TGTGCCAGCAGCCAAGCGGGAGGGCCTAGGGAGCTGTTTTTT,.,TRBJ2-2,TRBV4-2,TRBD2
CASSPGSGRADTQYF,TGTGCCAGCTCACCCGGTAGCGGGAGGGCCGATACGCAGTATTTT,.,TRBJ2-3,TRBV18,TRBD2
CASRPTGQPQHF,TGTGCCAGCAGACCTACGGGTCAGCCCCAGCATTTT,.,TRBJ1-5,TRBV11-2,.
CASSRGTGVHGYTF,TGCGCCAGCAGCCGCGGCACAGGGGTACATGGCTACACCTTC,.,TRBJ1-2,TRBV5-1,TRBD1
CASSLGFGGMDTQYF,TGTGCCAGCAGTTTGGGGTTCGGGGGGATGGATACGCAGTATTTT,.,TRBJ2-3,TRBV27,TRBD2
CASRPELRNTGELFF,TGTGCCAGCCGCCCCGAGTTACGGAACACCGGGGAGCTGTTTTTT,.,TRBJ2-2,TRBV27,.
CASRRKLGATGSGETQYF,TGTGCCAGCAGACGTAAGCTTGGGGCGACAGGTTCTGGAGAGACCCAGTACTTC,.,TRBJ2-5,TRBV11-1,.
CASSGSGSGAFF,TGTGCCAGCAGTGGCAGTGGGTCGGGAGCTTTCTTT,.,TRBJ1-1,TRBV9,.
CASSAFGQGNQPQHF,TGTGCCAGCTCAGCCTTCGGGCAGGGTAATCAGCCCCAGCATTTT,.,TRBJ1-5,TRBV18,.
CASSIVTEPQHF,TGTGCCAGTAGTATAGTGACAGAGCCCCAGCATTTT,.,TRBJ1-5,TRBV19,.
CASSYSSRTVYEQYF,TGTGCCAGCAGTTACTCGAGTAGGACAGTTTACGAGCAGTACTTC,.,TRBJ2-7,TRBV6-5,.
CASSQERREALDEQFF,TGCGCCAGCAGCCAAGAAAGGCGGGAGGCATTGGATGAGCAGTTCTTC,.,TRBJ2-1,TRBV4-3,TRBD2
CASSVGGSTDTQYF,TGTGCCAGCAGCGTAGGCGGGAGCACAGATACGCAGTATTTT,.,TRBJ2-3,TRBV9,.
CASSYQGPYTQYF,TGTGCCAGCAGTTATCAGGGGCCATATACGCAGTATTTT,.,TRBJ2-3,TRBV27,.
CASSVTGDGEQYF,TGTGCCAGCAGCGTTACAGGGGATGGCGAGCAGTACTTC,.,TRBJ2-7,TRBV9,TRBD1
CASGPRGNQPQHF,TGTGCCAGCGGACCCAGGGGAAATCAGCCCCAGCATTTT,.,TRBJ1-5,TRBV27,.
CASSLTGQGSGNTIYF,TGCGCCAGCAGCTTGACAGGACAGGGCTCTGGAAACACCATATATTTT,.,TRBJ1-3,TRBV5-1,TRBD1
CATSRDGPGRGAFF,TGTGCCACCAGCAGAGACGGCCCGGGAAGAGGAGCTTTCTTT,.,TRBJ1-1,TRBV15,.
CASSELLEQYF,TGTGCCAGCAGTGAACTTCTCGAGCAGTACTTC,.,TRBJ2-7,TRBV6-1,.
CASSPREFNYGYTF,TGTGCCAGCAGCCCACGGGAGTTTAACTATGGCTACACCTTC,.,TRBJ1-2,TRBV11-1,.
CASRPGTANTEAFF,TGTGCCAGCCGACCCGGGACAGCTAACACTGAAGCTTTCTTT,few,TRBJ1-1,TRBV5-4,TRBD1